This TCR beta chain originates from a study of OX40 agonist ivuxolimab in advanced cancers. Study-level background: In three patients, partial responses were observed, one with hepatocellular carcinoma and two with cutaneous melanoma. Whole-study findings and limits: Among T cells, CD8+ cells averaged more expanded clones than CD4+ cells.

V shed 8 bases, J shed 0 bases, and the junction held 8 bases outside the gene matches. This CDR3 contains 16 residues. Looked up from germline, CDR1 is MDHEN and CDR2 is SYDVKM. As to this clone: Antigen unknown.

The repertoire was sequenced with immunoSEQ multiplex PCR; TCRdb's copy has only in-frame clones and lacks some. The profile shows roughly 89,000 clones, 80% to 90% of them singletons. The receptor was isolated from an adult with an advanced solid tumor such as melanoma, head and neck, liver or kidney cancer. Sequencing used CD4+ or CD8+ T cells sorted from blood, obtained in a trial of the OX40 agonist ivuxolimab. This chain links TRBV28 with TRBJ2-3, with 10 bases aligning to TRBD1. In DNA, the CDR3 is TGTGCCAGCGTACCTGGGGGACAGGGGAGCACAGATACGCAGTATTTT. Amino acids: CASVPGGQGSTDTQYF.